This T cell receptor (beta chain) emerged from a study of CD8 T cells in Susac syndrome. After removal of 7 bases from V and 0 bases from J, the junction contained 8 bases not matched to a gene. CDR3 length: 14 residues. CDR1 is SQVTM, CDR2 ANQGSEA, per germline. TCR beta was sequenced from blood CD8+ and CD4+ T cells. Matching for age and sex applied to the controls, who were healthy donors. Random hexamers were used to reverse transcribe 0.5 to 1 ug of RNA. TCR beta CDR3 was amplified by immunoSEQ multiplex PCR. This amplification extended across 54 Vbeta and 13 Jbeta segments. A single record per CDR3 protein comes from TCRdb applying MiXCR to the immunoSEQ multiplex PCR reads. The sample includes more than 150,000 distinct CDR3 sequences, about 91% seen only once; the top ten take about 0.073%.

The sequence came from a human donor in good health. Sample: CD4+ T cells from PBMCs. V usage is TRBV29-1 and J usage is TRBJ2-5; 7 bases fit TRBD2. The DNA for the CDR3 is TGCAGCGCTGCTAGCGGAGGGTACCAAGAGACCCAGTACTTC. Translating gives CSAASGGYQETQYF.